What follows are 9 T cell receptor beta chains derived from one specimen sequenced in a study of blood T cell repertoires in COVID-19. Clones were read by immunoSEQ multiplex PCR, and TCRdb kept only the in-frame ones, dropping some. Found here are just under 55,000 clones, 90% of them singletons; the top ten hold roughly 7.6%. Sequencing was carried out using peripheral blood. The receptor set was obtained from a woman in her 40s with active COVID-19.

This clone has only one observation. The chain combines TRBV6-5 with TRBJ1-6, with 7 bases matching TRBD1. Trimming took 4 bases from V and 7 from J; bases not matched to a gene: 4. Germline CDR1 reads MNHEY; CDR2 reads SVGAGI. This CDR3 spans 14 amino acids. The CDR3 bases are TGTGCCAGCAGTTCAACAGGGGACAATTCACCCCTCCACTTT. This gives the protein CASSSTGDNSPLHF.

The V call is TRBV23-1, the J call TRBJ1-2; no definite D call. TRBV23-1 is noted as an ORF with a role that remains uncertain. The V gene lost 0 bases and the J gene lost 5 bases, with 22 bases spanning the gap. This CDR3 has 18 residues. CDR3 loop: CASSQSAVVPITLYGYTF. DNA of the CDR3: TGCGCCAGCAGTCAATCCGCTGTTGTCCCCATAACTTTATATGGCTACACCTTC.

The chain recombines TRBV3-1 (or the pseudogene TRBV3-2) with TRBJ2-3; 11 bases map to TRBD2. CDR3 length: 15 amino acids. The V gene's germline CDR1 is LGHDT and CDR2 YNNKEL (reference sequence). After removal of 4 bases from V and 2 bases from J, the junction contained 2 bases not matched to a gene. The CDR3, as DNA: TGTGCCAGCAGCCTAGCGGGGGGGGACACAGATACGCAGTATTTT. Its translation: CASSLAGGDTDTQYF.

The J gene is TRBJ1-4, the V gene TRBV20-1; D unresolved. CDR1 is DFQATT and CDR2 is SNEGSKA in the germline V gene (reference sequence). V dropped 0 bases and J dropped 7 bases, with 3 bases sitting between them. The CDR3 extends over 11 amino acids. The CDR3: CSARDREKLFF. The CDR3 nucleotides are TGCAGTGCTAGAGATCGTGAAAAACTGTTTTTT.

This clone was detected only a few times. V usage is TRBV19 and J usage is TRBJ1-2, with 10 bases fitting TRBD1. The CDR3 length is 15 residues. The germline V gene encodes CDR1 LNHDA and CDR2 SQIVND (reference sequence). The V gene end was trimmed by 7 bases and the J gene end by 8 bases; junction bases not matched to a gene: 13. CDR3 bases: TGTGCCAGTATACCGAGAGGGACAGGGGTCGAAGGCTACACCTTC. Translation gives CASIPRGTGVEGYTF.

The chain is built from TRBV13 and TRBJ2-5, with D possibly TRBD1 on 6 matching bases. CDR1 and CDR2 from the germline V gene are PRHDT and FYEKMQ (reference sequence). The CDR3 is 14 residues long. V was cut by 1 base and J by 2 bases, with 8 bases left in between. As DNA, the CDR3 is TGTGCCAGCAGCTTAGTAGGACAGCAAGAGACCCAGTACTTC. Translated: CASSLVGQQETQYF.

This chain links TRBV7-8 with TRBJ2-7; 7 bases match TRBD1. CDR3 length equals 16 residues. Germline V gene sequence: CDR1 SGHVS, CDR2 FQNEAQ. Germline trimming cut 5 bases from V and 2 bases from J; bases unmatched to any gene: 12. CDR3 in DNA: TGTGCCAGCAGCCCGATAAACCCGGGACAGCCCTACGAGCAGTACTTC. Encoded protein: CASSPINPGQPYEQYF. Full variable domain (missing parts from reference TRBV7-8 and TRBJ2-7): GAGVSQSPRYKVAKRGQDVALRCDPISGHVSLFWYQQALGQGPEFLTYFQNEAQLDKSGLPSDRFFAERPEGSVSTLKIQRTQQEDSAVYLCASSPINPGQPYEQYFGPGTRLTVT.

This chain connects TRBV28 to TRBJ1-2; tentative D call: TRBD1 (5 bases). Germline values: CDR1 MDHEN, CDR2 SYDVKM. The length of the CDR3 is 13 residues. Trimming stripped 7 bases from V and 7 bases from J, with 16 bases between. CDR3 in amino acids: CASTPGGRTGYTF. As DNA, the CDR3 is TGTGCCAGCACCCCGGGGGGGAGGACTGGCTACACCTTC.

The V call is TRBV2, the J call TRBJ1-1; the D is unclear. V lost 7 bases, J lost 1 base, and 10 bases lay in between. Germline CDR1 SNHLY, CDR2 FYNNEI. The CDR3 length is 13 residues. The CDR3 here is CASTSRWNTEAFF. The CDR3 DNA follows: TGTGCCAGCACGTCCCGTTGGAACACTGAAGCTTTCTTT.